This TCR beta chain was retrieved from a study of shared clonotypes between healthy human individuals. Study-wide background: The donor group consisted of a couple of women and a few men, aged 18 to 49. Researchers assigned three CD4 naive, three CD4 memory, two CD8 naive and one CD8 memory plate to each donor.

This table comes from immunoSEQ multiplex PCR, and its TCRdb copy is limited to in-frame clones, with some not included. The data show about 980,000 clones, about three quarters seen once. The germline V gene encodes CDR1 SGHDT and CDR2 YYEEEE. V was cut by 2 bases and J by 8 bases, with 13 bases left in between. The length of the CDR3 is 13 residues. It was into CD45RA+ naive and CD45RA-negative memory subsets that the CD4+ cells were split. Sequenced material: memory CD4+ T cells sorted from blood. Subset: CD45RA-negative fraction. The J gene is TRBJ1-2, the V gene TRBV5-6; D uncertain. This TCR was sampled from a man aged 18 to 35 in good health. This chain's CDR3 is CASSFSRVGGYTF. CDR3 in DNA: TGTGCCAGCAGCTTTAGTAGGGTTGGCGGCTACACCTTC.